This T cell receptor beta chain was identified during a study of T cells after yellow fever vaccination. Study-level information: Fractions low in cell number were prepared with SMART-Seq v4 Ultra Low Input.

5'RACE template switching produced TCR cDNA carrying a universal primer site and UMIs. Each CDR3 protein is one row after TCRdb ran MiXCR on the 5' RACE reads. This table holds some 600,000 distinct CDR3 sequences, over 9% found once. This clonotype was recorded a few times. CDR3 length equals 11 residues. The V gene's germline CDR1 is SGHDT and CDR2 YYEEEE. V lost 5 bases, J lost 7 bases, and 8 bases lay in between. The genes are TRBV5-6 and TRBJ2-3; D gene ambiguous. The source material was PBMCs, sampled on the day of the yellow fever booster vaccination. The receptor comes from a man aged 25 to 45 who received the YFV17D yellow fever vaccine. The CDR3 DNA reads as TGTGCCAGCAGAGGCAGGAATACGCAGTATTTT. It is translated as CASRGRNTQYF.